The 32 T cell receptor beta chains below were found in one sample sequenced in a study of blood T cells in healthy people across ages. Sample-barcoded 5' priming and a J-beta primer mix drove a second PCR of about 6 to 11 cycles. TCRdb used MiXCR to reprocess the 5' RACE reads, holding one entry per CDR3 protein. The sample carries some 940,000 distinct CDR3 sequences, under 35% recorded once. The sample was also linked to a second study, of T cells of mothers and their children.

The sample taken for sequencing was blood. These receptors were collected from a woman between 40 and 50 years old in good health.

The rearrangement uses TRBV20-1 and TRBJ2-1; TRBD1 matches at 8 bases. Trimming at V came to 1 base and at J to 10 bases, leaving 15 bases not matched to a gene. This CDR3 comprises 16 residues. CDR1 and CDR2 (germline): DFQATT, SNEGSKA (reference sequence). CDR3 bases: TGCAGTGCTAGAGCTGGGGGACAGGCCCGATCGAGGGAGCAGTTCTTC. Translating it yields CSARAGGQARSREQFF.

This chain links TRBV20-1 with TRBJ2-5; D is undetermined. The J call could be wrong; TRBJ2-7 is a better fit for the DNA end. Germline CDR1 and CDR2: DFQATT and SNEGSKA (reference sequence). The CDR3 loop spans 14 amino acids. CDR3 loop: CSAPQTYPGYEQYF. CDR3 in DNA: TGCAGTGCCCCGCAGACCTATCCGGGCTACGAGCAGTACTTC.

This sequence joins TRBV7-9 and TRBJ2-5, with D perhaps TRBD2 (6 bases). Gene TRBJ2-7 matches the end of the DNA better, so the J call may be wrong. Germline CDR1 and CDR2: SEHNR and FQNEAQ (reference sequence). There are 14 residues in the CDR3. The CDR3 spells CASSPGLTGYEQYF. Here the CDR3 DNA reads TGTGCCAGCAGCCCAGGACTAACTGGATACGAGCAGTACTTC.

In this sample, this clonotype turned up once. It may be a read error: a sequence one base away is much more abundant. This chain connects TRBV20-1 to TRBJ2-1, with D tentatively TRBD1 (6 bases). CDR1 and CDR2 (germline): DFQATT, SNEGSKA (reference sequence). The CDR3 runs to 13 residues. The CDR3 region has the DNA TGCAGTGCTAGAGATTGGGCAGGGGCTGAGCAGCTCTTC. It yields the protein CSARDWAGAEQLF.

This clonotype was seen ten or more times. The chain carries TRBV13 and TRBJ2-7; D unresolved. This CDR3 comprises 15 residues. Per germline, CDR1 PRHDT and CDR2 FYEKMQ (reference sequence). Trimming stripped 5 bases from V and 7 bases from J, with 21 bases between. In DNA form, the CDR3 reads TGTGCCAGCAGCCCCCCAGGATCGGGTTTGCGGGAGCAGTACTTC. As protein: CASSPPGSGLREQYF.

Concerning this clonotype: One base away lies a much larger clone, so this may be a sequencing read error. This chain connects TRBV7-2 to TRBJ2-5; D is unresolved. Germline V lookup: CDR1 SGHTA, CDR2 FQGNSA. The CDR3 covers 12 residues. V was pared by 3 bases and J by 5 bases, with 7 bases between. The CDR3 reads CTSSFWGETQYF. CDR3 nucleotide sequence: TGTACCAGCAGCTTCTGGGGTGAGACCCAGTACTTC.

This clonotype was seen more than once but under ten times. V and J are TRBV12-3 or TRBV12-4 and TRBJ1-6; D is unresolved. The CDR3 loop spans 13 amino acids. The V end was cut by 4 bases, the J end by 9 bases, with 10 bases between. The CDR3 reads CASSSRTGSPLHF. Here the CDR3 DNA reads TGTGCCAGCAGTTCACGGACCGGTTCACCCCTCCACTTT.

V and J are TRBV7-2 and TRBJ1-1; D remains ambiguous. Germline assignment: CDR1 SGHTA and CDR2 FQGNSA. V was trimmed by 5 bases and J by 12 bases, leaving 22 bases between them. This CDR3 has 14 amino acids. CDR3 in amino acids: CASSLNRGGGNTFF. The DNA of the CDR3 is TGTGCCAGCAGCCTAAACCGTGGAGGCGGGAATACTTTCTTT. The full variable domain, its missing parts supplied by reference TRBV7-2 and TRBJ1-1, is GAGVSQSPSNKVTEKGKDVELRCDPISGHTALYWYRQSLGQGLEFLIYFQGNSAPDKSGLPSDRFSAERTGGSVSTLTIQRTQQEDSAVYLCASSLNRGGGNTFFGQGTRLTVV.

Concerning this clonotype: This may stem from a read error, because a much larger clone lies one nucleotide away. The CDR3: CASSQSGTYGCTF. The CDR3 DNA is TGTGCCAGCAGTCAATCCGGGACTTATGGCTGCACCTTC. This chain links TRBV12-3 or TRBV12-4 with TRBJ1-2; D may be TRBD1 (5 bases). The length of the CDR3 is 13 residues.

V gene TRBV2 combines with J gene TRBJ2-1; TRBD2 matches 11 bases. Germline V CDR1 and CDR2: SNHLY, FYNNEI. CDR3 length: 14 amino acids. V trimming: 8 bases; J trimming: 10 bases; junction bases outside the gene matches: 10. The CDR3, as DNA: TGTGCCAGCGGGGGGAGGCTAGCGGGGGGAGAGCAGTTCTTC. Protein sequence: CASGGRLAGGEQFF.

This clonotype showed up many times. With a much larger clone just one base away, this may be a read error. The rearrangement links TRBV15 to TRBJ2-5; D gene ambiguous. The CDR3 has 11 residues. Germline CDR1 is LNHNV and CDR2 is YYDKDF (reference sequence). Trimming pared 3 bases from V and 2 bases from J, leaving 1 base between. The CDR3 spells CATSSQETQYF. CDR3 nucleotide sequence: TGTGCCACCAGCAGTCAAGAGACCCAGTACTTC.

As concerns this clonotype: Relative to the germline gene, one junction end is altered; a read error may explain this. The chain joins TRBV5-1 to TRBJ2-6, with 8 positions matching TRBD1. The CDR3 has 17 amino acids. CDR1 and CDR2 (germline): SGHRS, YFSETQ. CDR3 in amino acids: CASSLTAGGTGANVLPF. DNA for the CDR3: TGCGCCAGCAGCTTGACGGCAGGGGGCACAGGGGCCAACGTCCTGCCTTTC.

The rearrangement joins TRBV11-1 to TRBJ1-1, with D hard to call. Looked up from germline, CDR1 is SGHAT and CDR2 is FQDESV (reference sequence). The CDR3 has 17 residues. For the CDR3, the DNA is TGTGCTAGCTGCTTAGAGGCGAGGGTACGATTGAGGACTGAAGCTTTCTTT. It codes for CASCLEARVRLRTEAFF.

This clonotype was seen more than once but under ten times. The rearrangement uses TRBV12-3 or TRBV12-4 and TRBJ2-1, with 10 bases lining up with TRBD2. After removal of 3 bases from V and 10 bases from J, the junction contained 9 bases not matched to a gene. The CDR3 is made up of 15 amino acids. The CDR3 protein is CASSFGAGGPREQFF. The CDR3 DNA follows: TGTGCCAGCAGTTTTGGAGCGGGGGGGCCGAGGGAGCAGTTCTTC.

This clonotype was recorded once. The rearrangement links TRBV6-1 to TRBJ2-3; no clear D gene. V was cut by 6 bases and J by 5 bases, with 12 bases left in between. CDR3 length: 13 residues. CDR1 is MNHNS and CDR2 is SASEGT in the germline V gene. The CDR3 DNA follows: TGTGCCAGCAGCCCCCGGGCGGTAGATACGCAGTATTTT. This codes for CASSPRAVDTQYF.

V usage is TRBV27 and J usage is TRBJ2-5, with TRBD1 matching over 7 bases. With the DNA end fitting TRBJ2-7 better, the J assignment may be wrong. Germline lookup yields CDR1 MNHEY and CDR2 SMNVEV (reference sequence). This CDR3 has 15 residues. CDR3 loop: CASSLTGQVPYEQYF. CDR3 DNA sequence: TGTGCCAGCAGTTTGACAGGGCAGGTGCCTTACGAGCAGTACTTC.

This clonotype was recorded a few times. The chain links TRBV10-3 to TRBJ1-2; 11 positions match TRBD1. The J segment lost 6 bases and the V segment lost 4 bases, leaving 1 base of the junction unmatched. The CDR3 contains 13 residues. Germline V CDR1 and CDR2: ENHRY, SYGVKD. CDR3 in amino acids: CAISGTGGDGYTF. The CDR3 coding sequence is TGTGCCATCAGTGGGACAGGGGGCGATGGCTACACCTTC.

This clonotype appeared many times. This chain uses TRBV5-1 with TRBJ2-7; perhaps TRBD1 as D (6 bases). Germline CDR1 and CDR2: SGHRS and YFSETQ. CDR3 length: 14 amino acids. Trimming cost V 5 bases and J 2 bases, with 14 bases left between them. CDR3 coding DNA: TGCGCCAGCAGAATCAGGGGATCTACCTACGAGCAGTACTTC. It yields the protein CASRIRGSTYEQYF.

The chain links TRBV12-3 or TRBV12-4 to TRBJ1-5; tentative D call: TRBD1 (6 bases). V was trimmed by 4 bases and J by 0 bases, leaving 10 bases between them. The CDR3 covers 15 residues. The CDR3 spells CASSSGTPSNQPQHF. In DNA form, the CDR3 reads TGTGCCAGCAGTTCTGGGACACCTAGCAATCAGCCCCAGCATTTT.

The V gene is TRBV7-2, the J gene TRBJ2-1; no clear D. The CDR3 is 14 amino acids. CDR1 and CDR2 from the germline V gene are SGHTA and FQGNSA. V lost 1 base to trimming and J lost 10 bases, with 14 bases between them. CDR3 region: CASSLDLPVPEQFF. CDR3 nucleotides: TGTGCCAGCAGCTTAGATCTCCCTGTTCCAGAGCAGTTCTTC.

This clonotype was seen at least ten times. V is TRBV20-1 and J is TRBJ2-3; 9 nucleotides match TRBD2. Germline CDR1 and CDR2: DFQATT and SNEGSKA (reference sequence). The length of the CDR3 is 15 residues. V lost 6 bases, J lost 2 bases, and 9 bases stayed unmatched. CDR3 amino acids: CSALAGISFTDTQYF. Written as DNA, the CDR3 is TGCAGTGCCCTAGCGGGAATCTCCTTCACAGATACGCAGTATTTT.

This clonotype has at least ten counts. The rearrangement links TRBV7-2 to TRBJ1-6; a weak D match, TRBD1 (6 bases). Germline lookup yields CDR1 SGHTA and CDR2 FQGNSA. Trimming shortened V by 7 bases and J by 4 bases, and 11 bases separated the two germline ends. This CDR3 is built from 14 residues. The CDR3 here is CASNAGAYNSPLHF. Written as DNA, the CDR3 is TGTGCCAGCAACGCAGGGGCTTATAATTCACCCCTCCACTTT. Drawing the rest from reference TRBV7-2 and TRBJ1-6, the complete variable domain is GAGVSQSPSNKVTEKGKDVELRCDPISGHTALYWYRQSLGQGLEFLIYFQGNSAPDKSGLPSDRFSAERTGGSVSTLTIQRTQQEDSAVYLCASNAGAYNSPLHFGNGTRLTVT.

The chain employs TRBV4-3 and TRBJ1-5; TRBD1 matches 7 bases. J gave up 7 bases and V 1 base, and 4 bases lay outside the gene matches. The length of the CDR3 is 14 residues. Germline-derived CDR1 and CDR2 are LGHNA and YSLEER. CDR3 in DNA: TGCGCCAGCAGCCAAGGAGGGGGCGGGCAGCCCCAGCATTTT. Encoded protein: CASSQGGGGQPQHF.

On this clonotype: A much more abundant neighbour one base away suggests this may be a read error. Here the CDR3 DNA reads TGCGCCAGCCGCCGGGAGAAGGGGGCTCCTTTGTCCTGCGAGCAGTACTTC. Protein sequence: CASRREKGAPLSCEQYF. This rearrangement joins TRBV5-1 to TRBJ2-4, with a tentative D call TRBD1 (7 bases). Near its end, the DNA agrees better with TRBJ2-7, so the J call may be wrong. The CDR3 runs 17 residues. Germline CDR1 reads SGHRS; CDR2 reads YFSETQ.

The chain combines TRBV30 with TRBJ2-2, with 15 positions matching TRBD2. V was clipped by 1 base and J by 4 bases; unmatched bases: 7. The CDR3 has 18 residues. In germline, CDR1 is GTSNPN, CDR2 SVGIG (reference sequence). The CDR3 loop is CAWSGTSGGVWITGELFF. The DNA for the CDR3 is TGTGCCTGGAGTGGGACTAGCGGGGGGGTCTGGATCACCGGGGAGCTGTTTTTT.

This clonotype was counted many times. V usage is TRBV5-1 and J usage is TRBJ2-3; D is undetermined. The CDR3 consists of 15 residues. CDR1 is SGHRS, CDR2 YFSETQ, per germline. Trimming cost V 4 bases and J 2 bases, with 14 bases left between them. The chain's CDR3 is CASSPPDGSTDTQYF. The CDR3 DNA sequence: TGCGCCAGCAGCCCTCCGGACGGTTCCACAGATACGCAGTATTTT.

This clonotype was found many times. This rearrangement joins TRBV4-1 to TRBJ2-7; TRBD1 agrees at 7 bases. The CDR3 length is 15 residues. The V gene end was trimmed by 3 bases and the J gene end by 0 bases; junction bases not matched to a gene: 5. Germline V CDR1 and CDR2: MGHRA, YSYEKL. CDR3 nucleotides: TGCGCCAGCAGCCAGGGACAGCAAATCTCCTACGAGCAGTACTTC. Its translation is CASSQGQQISYEQYF.

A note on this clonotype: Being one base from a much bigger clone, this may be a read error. The CDR3 DNA reads TGCAGTGCTAGCCCAGGGGGTTACGAGCAGTTCTTC. Protein: CSASPGGYEQFF. The rearrangement joins TRBV20-1 to TRBJ2-1; 7 nucleotides line up with TRBD1. This CDR3 is built from 12 residues. Germline V gene lookup returns CDR1 DFQATT and CDR2 SNEGSKA (reference sequence). After removal of 3 bases from V and 10 bases from J, the junction contained 6 bases not matched to a gene.

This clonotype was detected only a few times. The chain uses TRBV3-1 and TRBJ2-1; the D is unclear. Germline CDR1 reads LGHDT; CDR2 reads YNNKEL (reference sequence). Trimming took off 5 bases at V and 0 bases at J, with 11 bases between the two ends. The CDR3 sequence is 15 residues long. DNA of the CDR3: TGTGCCAGCAGCTTTCAGATGAGCTCCTACAATGAGCAGTTCTTC. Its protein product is CASSFQMSSYNEQFF.

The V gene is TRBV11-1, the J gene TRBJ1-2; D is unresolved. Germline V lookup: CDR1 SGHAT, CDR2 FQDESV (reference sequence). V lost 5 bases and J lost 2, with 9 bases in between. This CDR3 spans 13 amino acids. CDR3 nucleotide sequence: TGTGCCAGCAGCGTGGGGATCAACTATGGCTACACCTTC. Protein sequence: CASSVGINYGYTF.

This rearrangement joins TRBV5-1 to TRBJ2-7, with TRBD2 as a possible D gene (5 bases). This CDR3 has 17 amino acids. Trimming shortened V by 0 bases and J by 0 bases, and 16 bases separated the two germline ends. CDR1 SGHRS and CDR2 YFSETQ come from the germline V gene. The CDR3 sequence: CASSLDRDTGSSYEQYF. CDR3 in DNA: TGCGCCAGCAGCTTGGATCGGGATACGGGTAGCTCCTACGAGCAGTACTTC.

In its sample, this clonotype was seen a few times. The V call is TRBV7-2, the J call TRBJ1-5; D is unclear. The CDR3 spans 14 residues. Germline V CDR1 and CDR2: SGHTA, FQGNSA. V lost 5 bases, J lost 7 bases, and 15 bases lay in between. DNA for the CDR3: TGTGCCAGCAGCCTAGTCCTATATGGGCAGCCCCAGCATTTT. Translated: CASSLVLYGQPQHF.